Following are 32 T cell receptor beta chains from one sample sequenced in a study of tumor-infiltrating lymphocytes in primary liver carcinoma. TCR beta cDNA was made from around 520 ng total RNA with a constant-region primer. Library construction for TCR beta comprised three nested multiplex PCR rounds performed with slightly modified ARM-PCR. TRBV1-TRBV30 forward primers paired with a C-beta reverse primer were used in the first two PCR rounds, which ran approximately 10 cycles each. TCRdb used MiXCR to reprocess the multiplex PCR reads, holding one entry per CDR3 protein. The table lists more than 150,000 distinct CDR3 sequences, around 60% of them singletons. RNA was extracted from whole blood without cell sorting, alongside germline DNA. Sequences were obtained from peripheral blood. Receptor source: a man between 40 and 49 years old with primary liver carcinoma and hepatitis B virus infection.

Many counts were recorded for this clonotype. The V gene is TRBV29-1, the J gene TRBJ2-6; the match to TRBD1 covers 9 bases. V was pared by 6 bases and J by 0 bases, with 6 bases of the junction left unmatched. Germline CDR1 reads SQVTM; CDR2 reads ANQGSEA. The CDR3 length is 16 residues. The chain's CDR3 is CSVSQGASSGANVLTF. The CDR3 nucleotides read TGCAGCGTGTCACAGGGGGCGTCCTCTGGGGCCAACGTCCTGACTTTC.

This clonotype came up once. The rearrangement links TRBV28 to TRBJ2-7; 14 bases are shared with TRBD2. The V gene's germline CDR1 is MDHEN and CDR2 SYDVKM. The CDR3 covers 15 residues. J lost 5 bases, V lost 6 bases, and 6 bases had no gene match. In DNA, the CDR3 is TGTGCCAGCAGGCCGACTAGCGGGAGGGCCCACGAGCAGTACTTC. It yields the protein CASRPTSGRAHEQYF.

This clonotype was detected only a few times. V is TRBV5-6 and J is TRBJ2-7; no clear D gene. This CDR3 has 13 amino acids. V was pared by 3 bases and J by 3 bases, with 10 bases between. Germline V gene data show CDR1 as SGHDT and CDR2 as YYEEEE. CDR3 sequence (DNA): TGTGCCAGCAGCTCTGCTGGAGTCTACGAGCAGTACTTC. It is translated as CASSSAGVYEQYF. Variable domain in full (rest from reference TRBV5-6 and TRBJ2-7): DAGVTQSPTHLIKTRGQQVTLRCSPKSGHDTVSWYQQALGQGPQFIFQYYEEEERQRGNFPDRFSGHQFPNYSSELNVNALLLGDSALYLCASSSAGVYEQYFGPGTRLTVT.

Notes on this clonotype: A junction boundary mismatches the germline segment, possibly from a read error. This rearrangement joins TRBV11-2 to TRBJ2-7; a possible D gene is TRBD2 (6 bases). The CDR3 is 16 amino acids. Per the germline V gene, CDR1 is SGHAT and CDR2 is FQNNGV. The CDR3: CASNLGAGENPREQCF. In DNA form, the CDR3 reads TGTGCCAGCAACTTAGGGGCCGGGGAGAACCCTCGGGAGCAGTGCTTC.

On this clonotype itself: A junction end diverges from the germline sequence, so it may reflect a read error. The V and J genes are TRBV11-2 and TRBJ2-7; D may be TRBD1 or TRBD2 (5 bases each). Germline values: CDR1 SGHAT, CDR2 FQNNGV. The CDR3 loop spans 15 amino acids. The CDR3 DNA is TGTGCCAGCAGCCCATCAACGGGGCCGGCCTACGAACAGTACTTC. This encodes CASSPSTGPAYEQYF.

The chain joins TRBV6-1 to TRBJ2-4; D is uncertain. The CDR3 is made up of 16 amino acids. Germline V gene sequence: CDR1 MNHNS, CDR2 SASEGT. Trimming left V 3 bases short and J 0 bases short, with 12 bases between. The CDR3 is CASSDLSEGAKNIQYF. The CDR3 region has the DNA TGTGCCAGCAGTGATCTGAGCGAAGGAGCCAAAAACATTCAGTACTTC.

Ten or more counts support this clonotype. The CDR3 bases are TGTGCCAGCAGCCAAGGGGACTCCAGGTTCTTC. It is translated as CASSQGDSRFF. This rearrangement joins TRBV4-2 to TRBJ2-1, with D perhaps TRBD2 (6 bases). This CDR3 comprises 11 residues. The V and J ends lost 1 base and 15 bases respectively, with 10 bases between them. Germline CDR1 LGHNA, CDR2 YNFKEQ.

This clonotype was observed a handful of times. The chain couples TRBV12-3 or TRBV12-4 to TRBJ2-5; no clear D. The CDR3 loop spans 15 amino acids. V lost 10 bases and J 5 bases, leaving 23 bases between the germline ends. As DNA, the CDR3 is TGTGCCACTTCCCGGTCAGACGGACCCCCTGAGACCCAGTACTTC. It yields the protein CATSRSDGPPETQYF.

The chain has TRBV29-1 and TRBJ1-1, with no clear D. Looked up from germline, CDR1 is SQVTM and CDR2 is ANQGSEA. Trimming cost V 5 bases and J 6 bases, with 7 bases left between them. The CDR3 loop spans 10 amino acids. The CDR3 spells CSVLTAEAFF. The CDR3 region has the DNA TGCAGCGTTCTTACCGCTGAAGCTTTCTTT. The full variable domain, with the rest looked up from reference TRBV29-1 and TRBJ1-1, is SAVISQKPSRDICQRGTSLTIQCQVDSQVTMMFWYRQQPGQSLTLIATANQGSEATYESGFVIDKFPISRPNLTFSTLTVSNMSPEDSSIYLCSVLTAEAFFGQGTRLTVV.

This clonotype was found once. The junction differs from germline at one of its ends, possibly a read error. The rearrangement uses TRBV5-6 and TRBJ1-1; tentative D call: TRBD1 (6 bases). The CDR3 is made up of 17 amino acids. The V gene's germline CDR1 is SGHDT and CDR2 YYEEEE. CDR3 DNA: TGTGTCAGCAGCTTGGATAGTACGAGAAGGGGGTCCACTGAAGCTTTCTTT. Translated, it gives CVSSLDSTRRGSTEAFF.

Comment on this clonotype: At one end the junction does not follow the germline gene, possibly because of a read error. CDR3 in amino acids: CASSPGLAGGLEIQYF. The CDR3 DNA sequence: TGTGCCAGCAGTCCCGGACTAGCGGGAGGTTTAGAGATCCAGTACTTC. This chain uses TRBV11-2 with TRBJ2-5; 14 bases line up with TRBD2. This CDR3 contains 16 residues. Germline-derived CDR1 and CDR2 are SGHAT and FQNNGV.

This chain uses TRBV29-1 with TRBJ1-1; D is undetermined. V lost 3 bases and J lost 4, with 9 bases in between. Germline loops: CDR1 SQVTM, CDR2 ANQGSEA. The CDR3 runs 12 residues. The CDR3 is CSVDECSTEAFF. DNA of the CDR3: TGCAGCGTTGATGAGTGTAGCACTGAAGCTTTCTTT.

The chain employs TRBV29-1 and TRBJ2-5, with TRBD2 matching 9 bases. Trimming removed 5 bases from V and 5 bases from J; junction bases left unmatched: 12. The CDR3 sequence is 15 residues long. Germline assignment: CDR1 SQVTM and CDR2 ANQGSEA. The CDR3 bases are TGCAGCGTTATCTCCCCTGGGACTAGCCAGGAGACCCAGTACTTC. Translating it yields CSVISPGTSQETQYF.

As to this clonotype: A much larger clone lies a single base off, so this may be a read error. CDR3 amino acids: CSVGSGVGNEQFF. The CDR3 DNA reads as TGCAGCGTTGGTTCGGGGGTTGGGAATGAGCAGTTCTTC. V gene TRBV29-1 combines with J gene TRBJ2-1, with a tentative D call TRBD2 (6 bases). Germline values: CDR1 SQVTM, CDR2 ANQGSEA. CDR3 length equals 13 residues. The V end lost 4 bases, the J end lost 7 bases, and 14 bases lay between the germline ends.

The chain has TRBV5-5 and TRBJ1-6; D unresolved. The CDR3 length is 17 residues. Germline V lookup: CDR1 SGHKS, CDR2 YYEKEE (reference sequence). V lost 0 bases, J lost 0 bases, and 10 bases lay in between. In DNA, the CDR3 is TGTGCCAGCAGCTTGGGAGGCAGGAGCTCCTATAATTCACCCCTCCACTTT. It encodes CASSLGGRSSYNSPLHF.

As to this clonotype: This may be a read error, as it is one base from a much larger clone. The rearrangement joins TRBV4-2 to TRBJ1-5; D gene unclear. The germline V gene has CDR1 LGHNA and CDR2 YNFKEQ. The CDR3 totals 13 residues. The CDR3 nucleotides are TGTGCCAGCAGCCCCCGATTAAATCAGTCCCAGCATTTT. This sequence encodes CASSPRLNQSQHF.

CDR3 protein: CASSSGTSGVTQYF. The CDR3 DNA follows: TGTGCCAGCAGCTCCGGGACTAGCGGGGTGACCCAGTACTTC. The rearrangement joins TRBV7-9 to TRBJ2-5, with 13 bases matching TRBD2. Germline loops: CDR1 SEHNR, CDR2 FQNEAQ (reference sequence). This CDR3 has 14 residues. Germline trimming cut 4 bases from V and 7 bases from J; bases unmatched to any gene: 3.

The V gene is TRBV6-1, the J gene TRBJ2-1; TRBD2 matches 7 bases. J lost 2 bases, V lost 4 bases, and 11 bases had no gene match. The CDR3 loop spans 17 amino acids. CDR1 MNHNS and CDR2 SASEGT come from the germline V gene. This CDR3 is CASSVSLPGGAYNEQFF. The CDR3 nucleotides read TGTGCCAGCAGTGTGTCTCTACCGGGAGGTGCCTACAATGAGCAGTTCTTC.

Worth noting for this clonotype: At one end, the junction sequence differs from germline, possibly due to a read error. The V call is TRBV11-2, the J call TRBJ2-3, with D maybe TRBD2 (5 bases). The CDR3 contains 13 residues. The germline gives CDR1 SGHAT, CDR2 FQNNGV. The CDR3 loop reads CACSLSSTDTQYF. In nucleotides, the CDR3 is TGTGCCTGCAGCTTGTCTAGCACGGATACGCAGTATTTT. Looking up the rest from reference TRBV11-2 and TRBJ2-3 gives the full variable domain: EAGVAQSPRYKIIEKRQSVAFWCNPISGHATLYWYQQILGQGPKLLIQFQNNGVVDDSQLPKDRFSAERLKGVDSTLKIQPAKLEDSAVYLCACSLSSTDTQYFGPGTRLTVL.

Only a few counts were recorded for this clonotype. V usage is TRBV6-2 or TRBV6-3 and J usage is TRBJ2-1; maybe TRBD2 (5 bases). Trimming took 0 bases from V and 4 from J, leaving 7 bases between them. The length of the CDR3 is 14 residues. Germline CDR1 is MNHEY and CDR2 is SVGEGT. CDR3 nucleotide sequence: TGTGCCAGCAGTTACTCCGGAGGATACAATGAGCAGTTCTTC. Protein sequence: CASSYSGGYNEQFF.

Concerning this clonotype: Sequence at one end of the junction differs from germline and may be a read error. This sequence joins TRBV13 and TRBJ2-1; 7 nucleotides agree with TRBD2. CDR1 and CDR2 (germline): PRHDT, FYEKMQ (reference sequence). The CDR3 has 12 amino acids. The CDR3 DNA reads TGTGCCGGCAGCCATGCTAGCGGCGGGCAGTTATTC. Translating gives CAGSHASGGQLF.

The rearrangement uses TRBV7-9 and TRBJ2-2, with unresolved D. The V gene's germline CDR1 is SEHNR and CDR2 FQNEAQ (reference sequence). V shed 6 bases and J shed 0 bases, with 8 bases lying between them. This CDR3 spans 14 amino acids. For the CDR3, the DNA is TGTGCCAGCAGTCTGGGGACGAACACCGGGGAGCTGTTTTTT. Translating gives CASSLGTNTGELFF.

Points on this clonotype: This may be a read error, as it is one base from a much larger clone. The chain uses TRBV11-2 and TRBJ2-4; D gene uncertain. Germline V lookup: CDR1 SGHAT, CDR2 FQNNGV. The CDR3 spans 13 residues. The CDR3 bases are TGTGCCAGCAGAAGTTTAGCCAAAAGCATTCGGTACTTC. Translated: CASRSLAKSIRYF.

Comment on this clonotype: Sequence at one end of the junction differs from germline and may be a read error. Here the CDR3 DNA reads TGTGCCAGCAGCTTGGCGTGGGGCATGAGCACAGGTACGCAGTATTTT. Translated, it gives CASSLAWGMSTGTQYF. V gene TRBV11-2 combines with J gene TRBJ2-3; a weak D match, TRBD1 (5 bases). The CDR3 has 16 residues. Per the germline V gene, CDR1 is SGHAT and CDR2 is FQNNGV.

Note on this clonotype: The germline gene is not matched at one end of the junction; a read error may be the cause. This chain uses TRBV4-1 with TRBJ2-5; 8 bases line up with TRBD1. The CDR3 has 18 amino acids. Germline V gene sequence: CDR1 MGHRA, CDR2 YSYEKL. CDR3 nucleotides: TGCGCCAGCAACCAACGACCGGGAGACAGGGGTTACCAAGAGACCCAGTACTTC. Its translation is CASNQRPGDRGYQETQYF.

The chain has TRBV10-3 and TRBJ2-7; D gene ambiguous. The CDR3 runs 16 residues. Trimming removed 4 bases from V and 2 bases from J, with 18 bases in between. Germline values: CDR1 ENHRY, CDR2 SYGVKD. CDR3 DNA sequence: TGTGCCATCAGTGGCCCCGACATGGGGTGGCCCTACGAGCAGTACTTC. This translates into CAISGPDMGWPYEQYF.

As for this clonotype: A much bigger clone sits one base away, suggesting this may be a read error. This CDR3 is missing its conserved last phenylalanine or tryptophan, likely due to a read error. The chain is built from TRBV11-2 and TRBJ2-5; TRBD1 or TRBD2 may be the D gene (6 bases each). The CDR3 sequence is 15 residues long. The germline CDR1 and CDR2 sequences are SGHAT and FQNNGV. V lost 1 base, J lost 4 bases, and 13 bases lay in between. The CDR3 DNA reads as TGTGCCAGCAGCTTAGCCGTCGGGGGCTTAGAGACCCAGTACATC. Translating gives CASSLAVGGLETQYI.

The chain combines TRBV11-2 with TRBJ1-1; D gene ambiguous. Germline V lookup: CDR1 SGHAT, CDR2 FQNNGV. The CDR3 is 14 residues long. The V end was cut by 5 bases, the J end by 5 bases, with 15 bases between. CDR3 loop: CASSPRERGTEAFF. Written as DNA, the CDR3 is TGTGCCAGCAGCCCCCGTGAGCGGGGAACTGAAGCTTTCTTT. Variable domain in full (rest from reference TRBV11-2 and TRBJ1-1): EAGVAQSPRYKIIEKRQSVAFWCNPISGHATLYWYQQILGQGPKLLIQFQNNGVVDDSQLPKDRFSAERLKGVDSTLKIQPAKLEDSAVYLCASSPRERGTEAFFGQGTRLTVV.

J is TRBJ2-1 and V is TRBV6-5; tentatively, D is TRBD1 or TRBD2 (5 bases each). Trimming took off 0 bases at V and 6 bases at J, with 9 bases between the two ends. In germline, CDR1 is MNHEY, CDR2 SVGAGI. The CDR3 has 14 residues. This CDR3 reads CASSYSGDFNEQFF. In DNA form, the CDR3 reads TGTGCCAGCAGTTACTCGGGGGATTTCAATGAGCAGTTCTTC.

This chain links TRBV5-1 with TRBJ1-4; a weak D match, TRBD1 (5 bases). This CDR3 has 15 residues. V lost 0 bases and J lost 5, with 11 bases in between. The germline V gene has CDR1 SGHRS and CDR2 YFSETQ. CDR3 in DNA: TGCGCCAGCAGCTTGGAAGCAGGGCTGAATGAAAAACTGTTTTTT. Its protein product is CASSLEAGLNEKLFF.

This clonotype was seen a few times. A much larger clone lies a single base off, so this may be a read error. This rearrangement joins TRBV11-2 to TRBJ2-7; 12 bases match TRBD2. The germline gives CDR1 SGHAT, CDR2 FQNNGV. CDR3 size: 14 residues. CDR3 region: CVSILTSGSHEQYF. CDR3 nucleotides: TGTGTCAGCATCCTGACTAGCGGGAGCCACGAGCAGTACTTC.

Worth noting for this clonotype: At one end, the junction sequence differs from germline, possibly due to a read error. The rearrangement links TRBV4-2 to TRBJ2-1; D is unresolved. This CDR3 has 14 residues. Germline CDR1 LGHNA, CDR2 YNFKEQ. The CDR3 here is CVSSQDPGPHGEFF. The CDR3 DNA reads TGTGTCAGCAGCCAAGATCCAGGACCGCATGGGGAGTTCTTC.